The source of this T cell receptor (beta chain) is a study of blood T cell repertoires in COVID-19. Study context: In each case, the material was cDNA or gDNA derived from T cells, B-cell-depleted T cells, or PBMCs.

Clones were read by immunoSEQ multiplex PCR, and TCRdb kept only the in-frame ones, dropping some. Of about 160,000 clones listed, about four fifths are singletons. Germline V gene data show CDR1 as MDHEN and CDR2 as SYDVKM. The CDR3 spans 15 residues. J was trimmed by 4 bases and V by 3 bases; bases with no gene match: 8. The sequence was collected from a man aged 55-75 years who had recovered from COVID-19. Sequencing was performed on PBMCs or T cells enriched from blood (not recorded which). The chain carries TRBV28 and TRBJ2-5, with 7 bases fitting TRBD2. CDR3 sequence reads: CASSFLFGGRETQYF. The CDR3 DNA sequence: TGTGCCAGCAGTTTCCTGTTTGGCGGGAGAGAGACCCAGTACTTC.